This T cell receptor (beta chain) was documented in a study of blood T cell repertoires in COVID-19. As for the study in general: Collection of acute and convalescent COVID-19 samples took place in the United States, Italy and Spain. Sources were T cells, B-cell-depleted T cells, or PBMCs; the material itself was cDNA or gDNA.

Original handling: The assay estimated nucleated cells by amplifying reference gene primers. Assay: immunoSEQ multiplex PCR; the TCRdb copy retains only in-frame clones and omits some. V and J calls plus clone size are reproduced from that table; the DNA served to infer D and trimming. The top ten hold around 3% of the sample, which has over 85,000 clones, 70% to 90% seen once. This clone came up once. Sequenced: peripheral blood. This clonotype was obtained from a man between 50 and 59 years old with active or convalescent COVID-19.

The CDR3 sequence is CASSLTGTGTGELFF. CDR3 bases: TGCGCCAGCAGCTTAACCGGGACAGGGACCGGGGAGCTGTTTTTT. The rearrangement uses TRBV5-1 and TRBJ2-2, with TRBD1 matching 9 bases. The germline CDR1 and CDR2 sequences are SGHRS and YFSETQ. The CDR3 contains 15 residues. V lost 2 bases and J lost 5; bases outside the gene matches: 4. Looking up the rest from reference TRBV5-1 and TRBJ2-2 gives the full variable domain: KAGVTQTPRYLIKTRGQQVTLSCSPISGHRSVSWYQQTPGQGLQFLFEYFSETQRNKGNFPGRFSGRQFSNSRSEMNVSTLELGDSALYLCASSLTGTGTGELFFGEGSRLTVL.